The clone carrying this T cell receptor (beta chain) is labeled as medium-sized. Its antigen is undetermined. The germline CDR1 and CDR2 sequences are LNHNV and YYDKDF (reference sequence). The CDR3 length is 15 residues. With 0 bases clipped from V and 3 bases from J, the junction kept 4 bases outside the gene matches. The source of the sample is a study of immune heterogeneity within non-small cell lung tumors. Study observations and caveats: Recurrence of identical dominant CDR3 beta clonotypes was observed across intrapatient tumor sites, concomitant with site-unique high-frequency clones.

Bulk tumor gDNA, roughly 600 ng per sample, served as the TCR template. During surgery, each primary tumor gave multiple biopsies spaced as far apart as possible. Before undergoing curative surgery, patients had newly diagnosed non-small cell lung cancer that was untreated. All donors had received a new diagnosis of non-small cell lung cancer and were undergoing surgery with curative intent. Amplification of TCR beta CDR3 was performed by multiplex PCR with 32 V and 13 J primers. TCRdb ran MiXCR on the multiplex PCR reads and lists one entry per CDR3 protein. The sample comprises about 4,300 distinct CDR3 sequences, roughly 21% of which are singletons, and about 8.3% rests with the top ten.

Sequenced material: lung tumor tissue. The chain has TRBV15 and TRBJ2-7, with 8 bases fitting TRBD2. The TCR was taken from a man in his sixties or seventies with non-small cell lung cancer. In DNA form, the CDR3 reads TGTGCCACCAGCAGAGATCCGGGACTAGTCTACGAGCAGTACTTC. Translated, it gives CATSRDPGLVYEQYF.